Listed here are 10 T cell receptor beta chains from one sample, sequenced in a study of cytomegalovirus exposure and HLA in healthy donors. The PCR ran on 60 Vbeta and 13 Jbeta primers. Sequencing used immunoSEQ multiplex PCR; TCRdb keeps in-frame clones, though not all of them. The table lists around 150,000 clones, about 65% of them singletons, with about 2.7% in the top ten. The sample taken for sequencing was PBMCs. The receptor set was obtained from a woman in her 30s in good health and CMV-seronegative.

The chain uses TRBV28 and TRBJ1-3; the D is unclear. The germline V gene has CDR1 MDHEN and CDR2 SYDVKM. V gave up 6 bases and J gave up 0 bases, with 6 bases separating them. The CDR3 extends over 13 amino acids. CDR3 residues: CASRISSGNTIYF. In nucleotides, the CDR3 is TGTGCCAGCAGGATTAGCTCTGGAAACACCATATATTTT.

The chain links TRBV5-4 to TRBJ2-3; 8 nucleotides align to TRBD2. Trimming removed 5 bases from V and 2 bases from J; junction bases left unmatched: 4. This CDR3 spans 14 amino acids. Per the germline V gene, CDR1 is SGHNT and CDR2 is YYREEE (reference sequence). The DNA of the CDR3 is TGTGCCAGCAGTACTAGCGGCAACACAGATACGCAGTATTTT. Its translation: CASSTSGNTDTQYF. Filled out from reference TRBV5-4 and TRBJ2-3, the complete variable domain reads ETGVTQSPTHLIKTRGQQVTLRCSSQSGHNTVSWYQQALGQGPQFIFQYYREEENGRGNFPPRFSGLQFPNYSSELNVNALELDDSALYLCASSTSGNTDTQYFGPGTRLTVL.

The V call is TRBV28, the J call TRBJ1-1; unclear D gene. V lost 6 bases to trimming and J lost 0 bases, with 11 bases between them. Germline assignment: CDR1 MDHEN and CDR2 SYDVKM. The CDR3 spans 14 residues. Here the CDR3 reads CASSRTRMNTEAFF. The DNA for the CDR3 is TGTGCCAGCAGCAGAACACGAATGAACACTGAAGCTTTCTTT.

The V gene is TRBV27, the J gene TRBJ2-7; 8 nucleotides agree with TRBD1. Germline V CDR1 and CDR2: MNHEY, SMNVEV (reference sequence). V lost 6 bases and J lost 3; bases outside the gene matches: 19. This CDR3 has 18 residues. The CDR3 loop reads CASSPWAGGGLVDYEQYF. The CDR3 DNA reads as TGTGCCAGCAGCCCATGGGCAGGGGGCGGCCTGGTGGACTACGAGCAGTACTTC.

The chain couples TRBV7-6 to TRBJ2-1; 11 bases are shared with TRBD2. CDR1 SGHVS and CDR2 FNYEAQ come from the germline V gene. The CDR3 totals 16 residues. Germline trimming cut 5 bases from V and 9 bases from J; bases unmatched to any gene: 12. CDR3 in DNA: TGTGCCAGCAGCACCATAGCGGGGGGGCAATCCCCTGAGCAGTTCTTC. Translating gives CASSTIAGGQSPEQFF.

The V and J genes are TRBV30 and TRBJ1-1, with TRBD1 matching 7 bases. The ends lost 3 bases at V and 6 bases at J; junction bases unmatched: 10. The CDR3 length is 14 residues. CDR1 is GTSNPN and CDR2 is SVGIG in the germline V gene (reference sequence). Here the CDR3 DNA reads TGTGCCTGGAGAAAGACAGGGAGATTCGCTGAAGCTTTCTTT. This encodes CAWRKTGRFAEAFF. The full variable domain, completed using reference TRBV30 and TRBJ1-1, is SQTIHQWPATLVQPVGSPLSLECTVEGTSNPNLYWYRQAAGRGLQLLFYSVGIGQISSEVPQNLSASRPQDRQFILSSKKLLLSDSGFYLCAWRKTGRFAEAFFGQGTRLTVV.

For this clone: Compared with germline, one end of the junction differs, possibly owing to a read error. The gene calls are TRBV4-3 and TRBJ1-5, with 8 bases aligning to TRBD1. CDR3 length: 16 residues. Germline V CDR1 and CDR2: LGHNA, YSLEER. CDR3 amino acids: CASSLGAGGNNRPQHF. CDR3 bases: TGCGCCAGCAGCCTCGGGGCAGGGGGCAACAATCGGCCCCAGCATTTT.

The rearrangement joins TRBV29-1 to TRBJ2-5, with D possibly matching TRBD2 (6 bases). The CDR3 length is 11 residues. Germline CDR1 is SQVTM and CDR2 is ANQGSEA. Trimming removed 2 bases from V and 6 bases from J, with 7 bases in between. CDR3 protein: CSVERGKTQYF. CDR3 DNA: TGCAGCGTTGAACGGGGGAAGACCCAGTACTTC.

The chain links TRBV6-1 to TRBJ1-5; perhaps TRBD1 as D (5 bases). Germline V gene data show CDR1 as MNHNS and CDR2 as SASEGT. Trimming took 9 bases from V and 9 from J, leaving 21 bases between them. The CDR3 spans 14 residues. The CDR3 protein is CASRLEGEGSPQHF. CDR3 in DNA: TGTGCCAGTAGATTAGAAGGGGAGGGTTCGCCCCAGCATTTT.

CDR3 in DNA: TGTGCCTGGAGTGATTGGAGGGTCGAGCAGTACTTC. This encodes CAWSDWRVEQYF. The chain is built from TRBV30 and TRBJ2-7; TRBD2 is a possible D gene (6 bases). The CDR3 covers 12 residues. Trimming took 1 base from V and 6 from J, leaving 10 bases between them. The germline CDR1 and CDR2 sequences are GTSNPN and SVGIG (reference sequence).